A selection of T cell receptor beta chains follows, all from one sample in a study of cytomegalovirus exposure and HLA in healthy donors. TCRdb's table, derived via immunoSEQ multiplex PCR, lists solely in-frame clones and lacks some. The sample contains around 120,000 clones, around 83% of which appear only once. Sequenced input: PBMCs. The receptors here all came from a girl aged 2-10 years in good health and CMV-seronegative. CDR3s include the opening cysteine and the closing phenylalanine or tryptophan. Each record gives: V gene, J gene, CDR3 protein.

V: TRBV7-2
J: TRBJ2-7
CDR3: CASSLARLSGSFSYEQYF

V: TRBV4-1
J: TRBJ2-1
CDR3: CASSQEGVASGNQFF

V: TRBV5-6
J: TRBJ2-1
CDR3: CASSFTVGKDEQFF

V: TRBV2
J: TRBJ2-1
CDR3: CASIWTSGSTEQFF

V: TRBV19
J: TRBJ1-5
CDR3: CASSEPGRVEPQHF

V: TRBV7-2
J: TRBJ2-5
CDR3: CASSFGETQYF

V: TRBV2
J: TRBJ1-5
CDR3: CASSRDRGNQPQHF

V: TRBV5-1
J: TRBJ2-7
CDR3: CASSLEAGGPEQYF

V: TRBV7-2
J: TRBJ2-3
CDR3: CASSLRQGVDTQYF

V: TRBV27
J: TRBJ1-1
CDR3: CASSLRQGNVAFF

V: TRBV30
J: TRBJ1-6
CDR3: CAWSRQVSPLHF

V: TRBV6-9
J: TRBJ1-1
CDR3: CARGTAKFMNTEAFF

V: TRBV7-9
J: TRBJ2-7
CDR3: CASSLYRTGRDEQYF

V: TRBV9
J: TRBJ2-7
CDR3: CASSSNPRHTSSYEQYF

V: TRBV5-5
J: TRBJ2-7
CDR3: CASSGQGSSYEQYF

V: TRBV6-6
J: TRBJ1-3
CDR3: CASREQGSGNTIYF

V: TRBV7-9
J: TRBJ1-2
CDR3: CASSPLQYGSYTF

V: TRBV1
J: TRBJ2-7
CDR3: CTSSQLAGVYPYEQYF

V: TRBV7-8
J: TRBJ2-3
CDR3: CASRRAGGSTDTQYF

V: TRBV5-6
J: TRBJ2-3
CDR3: CASSLVQGGTGTDTQYF

V: TRBV7-3
J: TRBJ2-2
CDR3: CASSPRSGAGMNTGELFF

V: TRBV7-2
J: TRBJ1-6
CDR3: CASSPGDGPNSPLHF

V: TRBV4-3
J: TRBJ1-1
CDR3: CASSRRVNTEAFF

V: TRBV28
J: TRBJ2-7
CDR3: CASQQTGIYEQYF

V: TRBV30
J: TRBJ2-1
CDR3: CAWSAQGYNEQFF

V: TRBV27
J: TRBJ1-1
CDR3: CASFPQGYTEAFF

V: TRBV4-1
J: TRBJ2-1
CDR3: CASSKPTGITYNEQFF

V: TRBV5-4
J: TRBJ2-1
CDR3: CASSSSGGYSYNEQFF

V: TRBV7-9
J: TRBJ1-3
CDR3: CASSYRGGNTIYF

V: TRBV7-9
J: TRBJ2-3
CDR3: CASSPTTGPKGVDTQYF

V: TRBV6-5
J: TRBJ2-5
CDR3: CASTSAGEETQYF

V: TRBV14
J: TRBJ2-7
CDR3: CASSYRTGGYEQYF

V: TRBV7-2
J: TRBJ2-3
CDR3: CASSSGGATDTQYF

V: TRBV27
J: TRBJ1-5
CDR3: CASSVTGRGNQPQHF

V: TRBV9
J: TRBJ2-5
CDR3: CASSAGTGWGTQYF

V: TRBV4-1
J: TRBJ2-7
CDR3: CASSQDFGRFYEQYF

V: TRBV9
J: TRBJ2-6
CDR3: CASSPTGTGGSGANVLTF

V: TRBV27
J: TRBJ1-5
CDR3: CASSPVTGEAGQPQHF

V: TRBV5-1
J: TRBJ2-1
CDR3: CASSGSGLEGYNEQFF

V: TRBV29-1
J: TRBJ2-4
CDR3: CSVNKHTENIQYF

V: TRBV5-1
J: TRBJ1-4
CDR3: CASSLVRDSNEKLFF

V: TRBV2
J: TRBJ2-7
CDR3: CASSPWGTGEYF

V: TRBV19
J: TRBJ1-1
CDR3: CASRERDIGPVAEAFF

V: TRBV6-1
J: TRBJ1-3
CDR3: CASSEQVDSGNTIYF

V: TRBV28
J: TRBJ2-7
CDR3: CAIQGGASSYEQYF

V: TRBV7-2
J: TRBJ2-5
CDR3: CASSKAGGETQYF

V: TRBV5-1
J: TRBJ2-1
CDR3: CASSLALAGGREQFF

V: TRBV4-1
J: TRBJ1-5
CDR3: CASSQGAGQVNQPQHF

V: TRBV7-2
J: TRBJ2-7
CDR3: CASSSGLLPYEQYF

V: TRBV20-1
J: TRBJ1-1
CDR3: CSASYRQAFF

V: TRBV9
J: TRBJ1-2
CDR3: CASSVDSQTSYGYTF

V: TRBV2
J: TRBJ1-2
CDR3: CASSVSFAEVGYTF

V: TRBV28
J: TRBJ2-7
CDR3: CASRIQGEQYF

V: TRBV4-1
J: TRBJ2-3
CDR3: CASSKNRADTQYF

V: TRBV5-1
J: TRBJ1-1
CDR3: CASSSPLRNTEAFF

V: TRBV29-1
J: TRBJ1-1
CDR3: CSAAVLLTNTEAFF

V: TRBV28
J: TRBJ1-1
CDR3: CASSRGEAFF

V: TRBV28
J: TRBJ2-4
CDR3: CASRGGTSGTQNIQYF

V: TRBV10-1
J: TRBJ1-1
CDR3: CASRRTGNTEAFF

V: TRBV7-6
J: TRBJ2-7
CDR3: CASSLGGTGDEQYF